A single count supports the clone carrying this TCR beta chain. The data were obtained in a study of OX40 agonist ivuxolimab in advanced cancers. Clones were read by immunoSEQ multiplex PCR, and TCRdb kept only the in-frame ones, dropping some. Among 30,000 to 40,000 clones listed, approximately 89% were seen once. This sequence originates from an adult with an advanced solid tumor such as melanoma, head and neck, liver or kidney cancer. The specimen was CD4+ or CD8+ T cells sorted from blood, collected in a trial of the OX40 agonist ivuxolimab.

The CDR3 DNA is TGTGCCAGCATGGGTAGTGTGGTGCGAGTGGAGCTGTTTTTT. Amino acid sequence: CASMGSVVRVELFF. This rearrangement joins TRBV28 to TRBJ2-2, with D unclear. Germline V gives CDR1 MDHEN, CDR2 SYDVKM. V lost 7 bases, J lost 10 bases, and 19 bases lay in between. The CDR3 runs to 14 residues.